What follows are 18 T cell receptor beta chains derived from one specimen sequenced in a study of blood T cell repertoires in COVID-19. Profiled with immunoSEQ multiplex PCR; TCRdb holds only in-frame clones, not every one. Seen here are about 120,000 clones, 70% to 90% observed once, and the top ten hold under 5%. Sequencing used peripheral blood. The receptors originated from a man aged 55 to 70 with acute or convalescent COVID-19.

V is TRBV6-5 and J is TRBJ2-3, with 7 nucleotides matching TRBD2. Germline V gene data show CDR1 as MNHEY and CDR2 as SVGAGI. V was pared by 8 bases and J by 5 bases, with 7 bases of the junction left unmatched. The CDR3 spans 13 residues. The CDR3 loop reads CASSKREGDTQYF. The CDR3 coding sequence is TGTGCCAGCTCTAAGAGGGAGGGAGATACGCAGTATTTT.

The rearrangement links TRBV4-2 to TRBJ2-1; 14 bases line up with TRBD2. The germline V gene encodes CDR1 LGHNA and CDR2 YNFKEQ. CDR3 length: 16 residues. The V gene end was trimmed by 5 bases and the J gene end by 6 bases; junction bases not matched to a gene: 6. CDR3 sequence: CASSSRLAGGSNEQFF. CDR3 sequence (DNA): TGTGCCAGCAGCTCCCGACTAGCGGGAGGGTCCAATGAGCAGTTCTTC.

This chain connects TRBV4-1 to TRBJ1-1; weak D call: TRBD1 (5 bases). V was pared by 4 bases and J by 0 bases, with 12 bases between. This CDR3 is built from 15 residues. Germline V gene data show CDR1 as MGHRA and CDR2 as YSYEKL. DNA of the CDR3: TGCGCCAGCAGCCCCCATGCAGGGATGAACACTGAAGCTTTCTTT. Protein product: CASSPHAGMNTEAFF.

The chain has TRBV29-1 and TRBJ2-1, with 9 bases aligning to TRBD2. Germline CDR1 SQVTM, CDR2 ANQGSEA. The CDR3 has 14 amino acids. After removal of 7 bases from V and 7 bases from J, the junction contained 11 bases not matched to a gene. The CDR3 DNA reads as TGCAGCGGGTCCCTAGCGGGAATAGGGAATGAGCAGTTCTTC. As protein: CSGSLAGIGNEQFF.

The CDR3 bases are TGTGCCATCAGTACAGGGGTAGATGAGCAGTTCTTC. Translating gives CAISTGVDEQFF. The chain employs TRBV10-3 and TRBJ2-1; 7 bases map to TRBD1. The CDR3 contains 12 residues. Germline CDR1 ENHRY, CDR2 SYGVKD. V lost 5 bases and J lost 8; bases outside the gene matches: 3.

This rearrangement joins TRBV4-3 to TRBJ2-7; unclear D gene. V lost 0 bases, J lost 3 bases, and 9 bases lay in between. The CDR3 is made up of 14 amino acids. Germline loops: CDR1 LGHNA, CDR2 YSLEER. The CDR3 DNA follows: TGCGCCAGCAGCCAAGAAGTTGAGTACTACGAGCAGTACTTC. It is translated as CASSQEVEYYEQYF.

This chain connects TRBV7-8 to TRBJ2-2; 10 bases map to TRBD1. This CDR3 contains 14 residues. Losses at the gene ends were 5 bases for V and 9 bases for J; bases not matched to a gene: 6. Germline V CDR1 and CDR2: SGHVS, FQNEAQ. The CDR3: CASSPGQGQRELFF. In DNA form, the CDR3 reads TGTGCCAGCAGCCCGGGACAGGGGCAGAGGGAGCTGTTTTTT.

The chain joins TRBV21-1 to TRBJ1-1; TRBD1, the D gene given by the table, was not confirmed from the DNA. TRBV21-1 is marked as a pseudogene. The CDR3 runs to 17 residues. Here the CDR3 DNA reads TGTGCCAGCAGCAAAGACACAGGGGGCCTATGGGGTACTGAAGCTTTCTTT. It specifies CASSKDTGGLWGTEAFF.

This chain joins TRBV27 and TRBJ2-1; 10 bases line up with TRBD2. Germline V lookup: CDR1 MNHEY, CDR2 SMNVEV (reference sequence). The CDR3 is 16 residues long. Germline trimming cut 0 bases from V and 7 bases from J; bases unmatched to any gene: 6. CDR3 region: CASSLSLAGVGNEQFF. CDR3 DNA: TGTGCCAGCAGTTTATCCCTAGCGGGAGTAGGTAATGAGCAGTTCTTC.

The chain is built from TRBV7-8 and TRBJ2-1; 9 bases are shared with TRBD2. Unmatched junction bases numbered 3, after V lost 1 base and J lost 2 bases. CDR1 is SGHVS and CDR2 is FQNEAQ in the germline V gene. The CDR3 is 16 amino acids. The CDR3 region has the DNA TGTGCCAGCAGCTTAGTTGCGGGAGGGCCCTACAATGAGCAGTTCTTC. It is translated as CASSLVAGGPYNEQFF.

V and J are TRBV24-1 and TRBJ2-6; 7 bases map to TRBD1. V shed 4 bases and J 0 bases; nucleotides not matched to a gene: 8. Germline values: CDR1 KGHDR, CDR2 SFDVKD. The CDR3 is 18 residues long. The CDR3 DNA is TGTGCCACCAGTGAGTCCCCGGGACAGAGCTCTGGGGCCAACGTCCTGACTTTC. Translating it yields CATSESPGQSSGANVLTF.

The chain employs TRBV11-2 and TRBJ2-1, with D perhaps matching TRBD2 (7 bases). Germline CDR1 and CDR2: SGHAT and FQNNGV. The CDR3 has 15 residues. V lost 0 bases and J 8 bases, leaving 14 bases between the germline ends. This chain's CDR3 is CASSLDWGGGDEQFF. The CDR3 nucleotides are TGTGCCAGCAGCTTAGACTGGGGGGGCGGCGATGAGCAGTTCTTC. Together with reference TRBV11-2 and TRBJ2-1, the CDR3 gives the full variable domain: EAGVAQSPRYKIIEKRQSVAFWCNPISGHATLYWYQQILGQGPKLLIQFQNNGVVDDSQLPKDRFSAERLKGVDSTLKIQPAKLEDSAVYLCASSLDWGGGDEQFFGPGTRLTVL.

This chain links TRBV7-6 with TRBJ2-7, with 11 bases fitting TRBD2. Trimming took 1 base from V and 5 from J; bases not matched to a gene: 22. The V gene's germline CDR1 is SGHVS and CDR2 FNYEAQ. The length of the CDR3 is 21 residues. The DNA of the CDR3 is TGTGCCAGCAGCTTAGAGGACAGCTCCATAGCGGGAGGGCCCTCCTTACACGAGCAGTACTTC. Residues: CASSLEDSSIAGGPSLHEQYF.

Comments on this clone: Other DNA sequences within the sample encode an identical CDR3. The rearrangement links TRBV28 to TRBJ1-2; 7 bases match TRBD1. The trim removed 5 bases at V and 2 bases at J, leaving 2 bases unmatched. The germline V gene encodes CDR1 MDHEN and CDR2 SYDVKM. CDR3 length equals 13 residues. The CDR3 spells CASSLTGNYGYTF. The CDR3 DNA reads as TGTGCCAGCAGTCTGACAGGGAACTATGGCTACACCTTC.

The chain carries TRBV5-5 and TRBJ2-2; D is unresolved. This CDR3 spans 15 amino acids. The V gene's germline CDR1 is SGHKS and CDR2 YYEKEE (reference sequence). Trimming removed 5 bases at V and 6 bases at J, with 17 bases between. This CDR3 is CASRAGSPGAGELFF. CDR3 in DNA: TGTGCCAGCAGGGCTGGGTCACCAGGTGCCGGGGAGCTGTTTTTT.

The chain combines TRBV4-3 with TRBJ2-5; perhaps TRBD1 as D (6 bases). This CDR3 region has 16 residues. V was cut by 3 bases and J by 5 bases, with 19 bases left in between. Per germline, CDR1 LGHNA and CDR2 YSLEER. The CDR3 loop is CASSQGATPLRETQYF. The CDR3 nucleotides read TGCGCCAGCAGCCAGGGGGCAACCCCTCTCCGGGAGACCCAGTACTTC.

This clone has a single count. The chain carries TRBV7-9 and TRBJ2-1; D might be TRBD2 (5 bases). The CDR3 totals 18 residues. CDR1 and CDR2 from the germline V gene are SEHNR and FQNEAQ (reference sequence). V lost 5 bases and J lost 0, with 20 bases in between. In nucleotides, the CDR3 is TGTGCCAGCAGCCCATTACTTAGGCGGGCAAGCTCCTACAATGAGCAGTTCTTC. The encoded protein is CASSPLLRRASSYNEQFF.

This clone was counted once. As DNA, the CDR3 is TGTGCCAGCTCATCCGGACAGCATAGCAATCAGCCCCAGCATTTT. Translating gives CASSSGQHSNQPQHF. The chain couples TRBV18 to TRBJ1-5, with TRBD1 as a possible D gene (6 bases). The CDR3 is 15 residues long. The V gene lost 5 bases and the J gene lost 0 bases, with 11 bases spanning the gap. From germline, CDR1 is KGHSH and CDR2 LQKENI.